These 16 T cell receptor beta chains came from one sample sequenced in a study of cytomegalovirus exposure and HLA in healthy donors. The PCR used 60 Vbeta and 13 Jbeta primers. Measured with immunoSEQ multiplex PCR; TCRdb has only the in-frame clones, and not every one. The sample contains over 150,000 clones, just under 80% of which appear only once. The sequenced sample consisted of PBMCs. These receptors originate from a woman aged 50 to 65 in good health and CMV-seropositive.

This chain uses TRBV9 with TRBJ1-1; D remains unclear. Looked up from germline, CDR1 is SGDLS and CDR2 is YYNGEE. Trimming left V 4 bases short and J 3 bases short, with 7 bases between. CDR3 length: 12 amino acids. The CDR3 loop is CASSPRDTEAFF. CDR3 sequence (DNA): TGTGCCAGCAGCCCCCGCGACACTGAAGCTTTCTTT. The full variable domain, completed using reference TRBV9 and TRBJ1-1, is DSGVTQTPKHLITATGQRVTLRCSPRSGDLSVYWYQQSLDQGLQFLIQYYNGEERAKGNILERFSAQQFPDLHSELNLSSLELGDSALYFCASSPRDTEAFFGQGTRLTVV.

CDR3 loop: CASSLVLAAKNIQYF. In nucleotides, the CDR3 is TGTGCCAGCAGCTTAGTACTCGCAGCCAAAAACATTCAGTACTTC. This chain links TRBV7-2 with TRBJ2-4, with unresolved D. The CDR3 runs 15 residues. Germline values: CDR1 SGHTA, CDR2 FQGNSA. Trimming removed 1 base at V and 0 bases at J, with 7 bases between.

The genes are TRBV7-6 and TRBJ2-7; TRBD2 matches 7 bases. CDR3 length: 15 residues. Germline CDR1 reads SGHVS; CDR2 reads FNYEAQ. Germline trimming cut 5 bases from V and 7 bases from J; bases unmatched to any gene: 14. CDR3 loop: CASSRGASGLGEQYF. CDR3 nucleotide sequence: TGTGCCAGCAGCCGAGGGGCTAGCGGTTTGGGGGAGCAGTACTTC.

The gene calls are TRBV19 and TRBJ1-1; D gene unclear. The CDR3 length is 15 residues. Germline CDR1 reads LNHDA; CDR2 reads SQIVND (reference sequence). Between the trimmed V and J ends, which lost 4 bases and 11 bases, there was a span of 23 bases. Written as DNA, the CDR3 is TGTGCCAGTAGTACCGTAGTCGCGATTAACGGGATGGCTTTCTTT. Its translation: CASSTVVAINGMAFF. The full variable domain, with the rest looked up from reference TRBV19 and TRBJ1-1, is DGGITQSPKYLFRKEGQNVTLSCEQNLNHDAMYWYRQDPGQGLRLIYYSQIVNDFQKGDIAEGYSVSREKKESFPLTVTSAQKNPTAFYLCASSTVVAINGMAFFGQGTRLTVV.

Concerning this clone: This specimen includes other DNA sequences encoding the same CDR3. This sequence joins TRBV9 and TRBJ1-3, with D perhaps matching TRBD1 (6 bases). Trimming stripped 2 bases from V and 2 bases from J, with 8 bases between. Looked up from germline, CDR1 is SGDLS and CDR2 is YYNGEE. The CDR3 sequence is 14 residues long. The CDR3 spells CASSVGTTGNTIYF. The CDR3 region has the DNA TGTGCCAGCAGCGTCGGGACAACTGGAAACACCATATATTTT.

The chain uses TRBV27 and TRBJ2-7; tentatively, D is TRBD2 (5 bases). Trimming removed 5 bases from V and 12 bases from J, with 17 bases in between. Germline V lookup: CDR1 MNHEY, CDR2 SMNVEV (reference sequence). There are 12 residues in the CDR3. CDR3 DNA sequence: TGTGCCAGCAGTCCCGGAGGCCCTTTATTGTACTTC. As protein: CASSPGGPLLYF.

The chain couples TRBV7-2 to TRBJ2-7, with 9 bases fitting TRBD2. Losses at the gene ends were 0 bases for V and 0 bases for J; bases not matched to a gene: 12. Germline V gene lookup returns CDR1 SGHTA and CDR2 FQGNSA. This CDR3 is built from 19 residues. The CDR3 bases are TGTGCCAGCAGCTTAGCTCCGGAAGCACTAGCGGGTTACTCCTACGAGCAGTACTTC. It yields the protein CASSLAPEALAGYSYEQYF.

V and J are TRBV5-4 and TRBJ1-4, with D uncertain. The CDR3 extends over 15 amino acids. Trimming left V 0 bases short and J 2 bases short, with 8 bases between. The germline V gene encodes CDR1 SGHNT and CDR2 YYREEE (reference sequence). This CDR3 reads CASSLGGSTNEKLFF. DNA for the CDR3: TGTGCCAGCAGCTTGGGAGGATCCACTAATGAAAAACTGTTTTTT.

J is TRBJ1-2 and V is TRBV19; TRBD1 is a possible D gene (5 bases). The CDR3 length is 14 residues. Per germline, CDR1 LNHDA and CDR2 SQIVND (reference sequence). Trimming left V 4 bases short and J 2 bases short, with 11 bases between. The CDR3 loop reads CASSTSQGNYGYTF. In DNA, the CDR3 is TGTGCCAGTAGTACCTCCCAGGGAAACTATGGCTACACCTTC.

This clone was seen a handful of times. V usage is TRBV9 and J usage is TRBJ2-2, with 10 bases aligning to TRBD2. The CDR3 runs 15 residues. Germline trimming cut 5 bases from V and 4 bases from J; bases unmatched to any gene: 5. Germline lookup yields CDR1 SGDLS and CDR2 YYNGEE. The CDR3 nucleotides are TGTGCCAGCAGAGCGGGGGGGCTGGGCACCGGGGAGCTGTTTTTT. It is translated as CASRAGGLGTGELFF.

This rearrangement joins TRBV6-1 to TRBJ2-6, with TRBD1 matching 8 bases. Looked up from germline, CDR1 is MNHNS and CDR2 is SASEGT. The CDR3 is 17 residues long. With V trimmed by 1 base and J by 2 bases, 4 bases remained unmatched. The chain's CDR3 is CASSEGAGGPGANVLTF. The CDR3 nucleotides read TGTGCCAGCAGTGAAGGAGCAGGGGGCCCTGGGGCCAACGTCCTGACTTTC.

The rearrangement joins TRBV7-9 to TRBJ1-6, with TRBD1 matching 10 bases. Per germline, CDR1 SEHNR and CDR2 FQNEAQ (reference sequence). The CDR3 covers 16 residues. With 0 bases clipped from V and 10 bases from J, the junction kept 6 bases outside the gene matches. CDR3 DNA: TGTGCCAGCAGCTTAGCGGGAGGACAGGGGGTCTCACCCCTCCACTTT. This translates into CASSLAGGQGVSPLHF.

Comment on this clone: Sequence at one end of the junction differs from germline and may be a read error. The rearrangement uses TRBV18 and TRBJ2-4; D not certain. This CDR3 contains 8 residues. Germline CDR1 is KGHSH and CDR2 is LQKENI. CDR3 sequence reads: CASSPIIF. The CDR3 DNA is TGTGCCAGTTCACCTATAATCTTC.

The V and J genes are TRBV5-5 and TRBJ1-1, with a possible D match to TRBD1 (6 bases). V was pared by 4 bases and J by 11 bases, with 18 bases between. The CDR3 covers 13 residues. CDR1 is SGHKS, CDR2 YYEKEE, per germline (reference sequence). The CDR3 protein is CASSPLTGWRAFF. Written as DNA, the CDR3 is TGTGCCAGCAGCCCATTGACAGGATGGAGGGCTTTCTTT. Full variable domain (missing parts from reference TRBV5-5 and TRBJ1-1): DAGVTQSPTHLIKTRGQQVTLRCSPISGHKSVSWYQQVLGQGPQFIFQYYEKEERGRGNFPDRFSARQFPNYSSELNVNALLLGDSALYLCASSPLTGWRAFFGQGTRLTVV.

This sequence joins TRBV5-6 and TRBJ2-2; D is ambiguous. Germline CDR1 and CDR2: SGHDT and YYEEEE. The length of the CDR3 is 13 residues. Trimming took off 2 bases at V and 6 bases at J, with 8 bases between the two ends. This CDR3 is CASSFGGPGELFF. The CDR3 bases are TGTGCCAGCAGCTTCGGCGGCCCCGGGGAGCTGTTTTTT. Full variable domain (missing parts from reference TRBV5-6 and TRBJ2-2): DAGVTQSPTHLIKTRGQQVTLRCSPKSGHDTVSWYQQALGQGPQFIFQYYEEEERQRGNFPDRFSGHQFPNYSSELNVNALLLGDSALYLCASSFGGPGELFFGEGSRLTVL.

V and J are TRBV5-4 and TRBJ2-6; 9 bases map to TRBD1. V shed 3 bases and J 13 bases; nucleotides not matched to a gene: 11. CDR3 length: 15 amino acids. Germline V CDR1 and CDR2: SGHNT, YYREEE (reference sequence). CDR3 DNA sequence: TGTGCCAGCAGCTCCGGGACAGGGTCAAATTCGGTCCTGACTTTC. This translates into CASSSGTGSNSVLTF.